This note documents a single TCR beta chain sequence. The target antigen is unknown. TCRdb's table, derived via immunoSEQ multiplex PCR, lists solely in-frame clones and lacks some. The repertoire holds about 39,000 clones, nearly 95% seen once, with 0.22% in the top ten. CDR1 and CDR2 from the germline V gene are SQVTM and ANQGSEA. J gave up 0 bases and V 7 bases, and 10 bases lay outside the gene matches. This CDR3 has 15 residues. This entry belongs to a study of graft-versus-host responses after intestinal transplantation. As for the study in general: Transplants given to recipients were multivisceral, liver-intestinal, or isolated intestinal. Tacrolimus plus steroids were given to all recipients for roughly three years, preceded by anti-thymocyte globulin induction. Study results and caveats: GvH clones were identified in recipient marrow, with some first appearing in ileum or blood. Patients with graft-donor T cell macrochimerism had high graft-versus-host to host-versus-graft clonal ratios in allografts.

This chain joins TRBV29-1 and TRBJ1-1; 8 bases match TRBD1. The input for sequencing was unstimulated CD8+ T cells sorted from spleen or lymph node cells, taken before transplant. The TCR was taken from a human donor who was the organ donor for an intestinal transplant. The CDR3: CSAGTRDRMNTEAFF. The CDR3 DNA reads TGCAGCGCTGGGACGAGGGACAGGATGAACACTGAAGCTTTCTTT.